The following is a T cell receptor beta chain sequence with its context. The sample originates from a study of blood T cell repertoires in COVID-19. In the study overall: T cells, B-cell-depleted T cells, or PBMCs supplied cDNA or gDNA.

Unmatched junction bases numbered 7, after V lost 7 bases and J lost 2 bases. CDR3 length: 15 residues. Germline CDR1 ENHRY, CDR2 SYGVKD. Here immunoSEQ multiplex PCR was the method, and the copy in TCRdb shows in-frame clones only, minus some. The sample contains under 300,000 clones, around 90% of which appear only once. Participants were placed into cohorts based on the clinical history they reported. The study recruited exposed participants who had met a COVID-19 case within 2 weeks before entry. The sample taken for sequencing was PBMCs or T cells enriched from blood (not recorded which). This sequence joins TRBV10-3 and TRBJ2-3, with 9 bases identical to TRBD2. This TCR was recovered from a woman aged 40 to 50 who had been exposed to COVID-19. The CDR3 region is CAITAGLAHTDTQYF. CDR3 DNA sequence: TGTGCCATCACTGCGGGACTAGCTCACACAGATACGCAGTATTTT.